The sequence of this T cell receptor beta chain was determined in a study of cytomegalovirus exposure and HLA in healthy donors. The table lists this clone with a count of one. Healthy individuals who donated bone marrow served as the donors. PCR used 60 Vbeta primers and 13 Jbeta primers. Per the original methods: Some 11 million of the about 80 million unique TCR beta chains counted in a later analysis were shared. TCRdb's table, derived via immunoSEQ multiplex PCR, lists solely in-frame clones and lacks some. That table furnishes V, J and clone size, whereas the DNA furnished D and trimming. The sample has about 200,000 clones; roughly 80% are singletons. V was pared by 0 bases and J by 1 base, with 10 bases between. The CDR3 sequence is 15 residues long. Looked up from germline, CDR1 is SGDLS and CDR2 is YYNGEE.

The TCR originated in a man aged 25-45 years in good health and CMV-seronegative. The chain carries TRBV9 and TRBJ2-5; TRBD2 might be the D (5 bases). The sequencing sample was made of PBMCs. This chain's CDR3 is CASSVVGVPQETQYF. CDR3 sequence (DNA): TGTGCCAGCAGCGTAGTCGGGGTCCCCCAAGAGACCCAGTACTTC.